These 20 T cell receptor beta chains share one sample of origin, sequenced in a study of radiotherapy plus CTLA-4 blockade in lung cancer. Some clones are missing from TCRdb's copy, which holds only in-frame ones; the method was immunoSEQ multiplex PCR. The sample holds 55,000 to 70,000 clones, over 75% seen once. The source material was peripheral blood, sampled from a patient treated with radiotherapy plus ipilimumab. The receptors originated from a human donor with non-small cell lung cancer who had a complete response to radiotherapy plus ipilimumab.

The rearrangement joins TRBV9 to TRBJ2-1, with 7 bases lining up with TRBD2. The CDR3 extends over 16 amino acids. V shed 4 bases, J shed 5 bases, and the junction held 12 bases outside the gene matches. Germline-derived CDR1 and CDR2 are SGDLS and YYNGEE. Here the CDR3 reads CASSNPGERGHNEQFF. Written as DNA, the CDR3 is TGTGCCAGCAGCAACCCGGGGGAGCGGGGTCACAATGAGCAGTTCTTC.

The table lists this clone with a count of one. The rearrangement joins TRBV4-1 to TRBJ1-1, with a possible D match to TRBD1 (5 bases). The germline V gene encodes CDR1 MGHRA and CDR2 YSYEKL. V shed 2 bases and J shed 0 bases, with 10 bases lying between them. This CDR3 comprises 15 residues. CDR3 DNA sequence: TGCGCCAGCAGCCAACTTGGACATCTGAACACTGAAGCTTTCTTT. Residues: CASSQLGHLNTEAFF.

The CDR3 loop is CASSIGQGRMNTEAFF. In DNA form, the CDR3 reads TGTGCCAGCAGCATAGGACAGGGCAGAATGAACACTGAAGCTTTCTTT. The chain links TRBV11-2 to TRBJ1-1; TRBD1 agrees at 8 bases. V lost 5 bases to trimming and J lost 0 bases; unmatched junction nucleotides: 8. Germline CDR1 is SGHAT and CDR2 is FQNNGV. This CDR3 contains 16 residues. Full variable domain (remainder filled in from reference TRBV11-2 and TRBJ1-1): EAGVAQSPRYKIIEKRQSVAFWCNPISGHATLYWYQQILGQGPKLLIQFQNNGVVDDSQLPKDRFSAERLKGVDSTLKIQPAKLEDSAVYLCASSIGQGRMNTEAFFGQGTRLTVV.

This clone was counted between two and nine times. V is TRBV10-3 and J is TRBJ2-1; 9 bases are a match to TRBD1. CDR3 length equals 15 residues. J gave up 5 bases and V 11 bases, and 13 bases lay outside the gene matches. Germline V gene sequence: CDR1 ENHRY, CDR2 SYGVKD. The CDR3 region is CASSSGQGGNNEQFF. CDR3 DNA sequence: TGTGCCTCCTCCTCGGGACAGGGTGGCAACAATGAGCAGTTCTTC.

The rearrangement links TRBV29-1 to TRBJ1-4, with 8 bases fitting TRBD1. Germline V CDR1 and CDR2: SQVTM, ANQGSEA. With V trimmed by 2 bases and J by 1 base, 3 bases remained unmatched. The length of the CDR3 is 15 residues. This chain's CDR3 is CSVEKQGGTNEKLFF. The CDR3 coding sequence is TGCAGCGTTGAAAAACAGGGGGGAACTAATGAAAAACTGTTTTTT.

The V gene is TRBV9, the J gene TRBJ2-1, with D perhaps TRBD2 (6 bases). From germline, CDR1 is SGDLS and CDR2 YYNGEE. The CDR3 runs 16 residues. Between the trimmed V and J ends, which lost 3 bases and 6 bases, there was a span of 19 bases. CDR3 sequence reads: CASSGHGGAPGNEQFF. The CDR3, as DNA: TGTGCCAGCAGCGGACACGGAGGGGCCCCCGGCAATGAGCAGTTCTTC.

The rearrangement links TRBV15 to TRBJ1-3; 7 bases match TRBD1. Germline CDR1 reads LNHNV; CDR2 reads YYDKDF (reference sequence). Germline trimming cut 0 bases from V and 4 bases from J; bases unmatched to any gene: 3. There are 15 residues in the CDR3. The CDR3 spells CATSREQGTGNTIYF. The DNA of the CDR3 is TGTGCCACCAGCAGAGAACAGGGGACGGGAAACACCATATATTTT.

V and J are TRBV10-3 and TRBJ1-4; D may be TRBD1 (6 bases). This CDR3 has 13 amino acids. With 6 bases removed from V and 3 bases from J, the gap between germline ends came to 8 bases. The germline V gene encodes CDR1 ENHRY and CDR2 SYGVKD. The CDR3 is CAISRGANEKLFF. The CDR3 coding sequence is TGTGCCATCAGCAGGGGAGCTAATGAAAAACTGTTTTTT.

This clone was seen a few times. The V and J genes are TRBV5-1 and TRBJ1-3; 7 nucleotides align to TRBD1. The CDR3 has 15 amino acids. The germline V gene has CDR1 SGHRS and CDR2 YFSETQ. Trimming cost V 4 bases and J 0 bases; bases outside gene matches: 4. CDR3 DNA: TGCGCCAGCAGCCTTACAGGGGCCTCTGGAAACACCATATATTTT. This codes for CASSLTGASGNTIYF.

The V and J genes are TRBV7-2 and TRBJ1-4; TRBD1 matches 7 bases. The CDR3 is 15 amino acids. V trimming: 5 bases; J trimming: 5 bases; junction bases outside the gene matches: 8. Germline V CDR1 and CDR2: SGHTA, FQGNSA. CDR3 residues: CASSKKDRPNEKLFF. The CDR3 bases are TGTGCCAGCAGCAAAAAGGACAGGCCGAATGAAAAACTGTTTTTT.

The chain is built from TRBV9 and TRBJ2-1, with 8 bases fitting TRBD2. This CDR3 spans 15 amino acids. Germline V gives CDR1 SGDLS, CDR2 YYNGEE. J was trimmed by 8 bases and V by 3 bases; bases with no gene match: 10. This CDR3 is CASSAEREPFYEQFF. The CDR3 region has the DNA TGTGCCAGCAGCGCAGAGCGGGAGCCATTCTATGAGCAGTTCTTC.

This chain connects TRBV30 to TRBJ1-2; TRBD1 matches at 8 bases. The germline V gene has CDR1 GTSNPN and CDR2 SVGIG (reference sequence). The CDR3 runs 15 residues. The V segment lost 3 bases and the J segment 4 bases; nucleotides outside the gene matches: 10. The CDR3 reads CAWSFQGASSYGYTF. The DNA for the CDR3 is TGTGCCTGGAGCTTCCAGGGGGCGAGCAGCTATGGCTACACCTTC.

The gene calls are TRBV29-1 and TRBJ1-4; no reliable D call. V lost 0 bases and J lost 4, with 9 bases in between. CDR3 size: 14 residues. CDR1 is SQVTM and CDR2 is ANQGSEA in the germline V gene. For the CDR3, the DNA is TGCAGCGTTGAAGATGGTGGGAGTAATGAAAAACTGTTTTTT. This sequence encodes CSVEDGGSNEKLFF. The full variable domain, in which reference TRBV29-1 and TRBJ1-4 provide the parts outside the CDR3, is SAVISQKPSRDICQRGTSLTIQCQVDSQVTMMFWYRQQPGQSLTLIATANQGSEATYESGFVIDKFPISRPNLTFSTLTVSNMSPEDSSIYLCSVEDGGSNEKLFFGSGTQLSVL.

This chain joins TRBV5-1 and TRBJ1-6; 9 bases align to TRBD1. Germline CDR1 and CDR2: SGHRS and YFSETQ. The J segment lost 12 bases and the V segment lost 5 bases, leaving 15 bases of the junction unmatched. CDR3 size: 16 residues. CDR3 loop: CASRSTGGAGLQPLHF. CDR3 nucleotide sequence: TGCGCCAGCAGGTCTACAGGGGGCGCGGGTCTCCAACCCCTCCACTTT.

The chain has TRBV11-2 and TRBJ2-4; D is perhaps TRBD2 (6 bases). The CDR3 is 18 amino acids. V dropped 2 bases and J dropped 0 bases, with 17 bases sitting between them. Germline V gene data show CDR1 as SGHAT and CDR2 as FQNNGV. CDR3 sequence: CASSLRESFGGAKNIQYF. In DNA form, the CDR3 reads TGTGCCAGCAGCTTAAGGGAGAGTTTCGGGGGAGCCAAAAACATTCAGTACTTC.

The DNA for the CDR3 is TGTGCCAGCAGCGCAGACTATGGCTACACCTTC. Amino acid sequence: CASSADYGYTF. This chain links TRBV7-8 with TRBJ1-2; D unresolved. V lost 5 bases, J lost 3 bases, and 4 bases lay in between. Germline assignment: CDR1 SGHVS and CDR2 FQNEAQ. The CDR3 covers 11 residues.

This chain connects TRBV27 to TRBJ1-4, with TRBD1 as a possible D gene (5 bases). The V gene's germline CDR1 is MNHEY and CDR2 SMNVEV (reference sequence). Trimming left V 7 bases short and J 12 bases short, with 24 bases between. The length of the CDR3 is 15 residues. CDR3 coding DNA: TGTGCCAGCACCTCCCTTGGGGGACTAAAGAGGGAACTGTTTTTT. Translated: CASTSLGGLKRELFF.

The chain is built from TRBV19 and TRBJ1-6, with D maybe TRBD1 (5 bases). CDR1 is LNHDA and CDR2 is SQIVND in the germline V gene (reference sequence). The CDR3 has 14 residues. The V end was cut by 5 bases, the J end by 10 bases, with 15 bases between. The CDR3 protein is CASSVREYGSPLHF. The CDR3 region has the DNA TGTGCCAGTAGTGTCAGGGAATATGGATCACCCCTCCACTTT.

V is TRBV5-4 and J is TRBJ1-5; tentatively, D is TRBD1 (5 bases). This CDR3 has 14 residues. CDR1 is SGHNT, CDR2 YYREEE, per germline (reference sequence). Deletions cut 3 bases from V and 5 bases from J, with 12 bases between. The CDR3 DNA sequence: TGTGCCAGCAGCTCGGGGGGTCTGGATCAGCCCCAGCATTTT. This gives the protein CASSSGGLDQPQHF.

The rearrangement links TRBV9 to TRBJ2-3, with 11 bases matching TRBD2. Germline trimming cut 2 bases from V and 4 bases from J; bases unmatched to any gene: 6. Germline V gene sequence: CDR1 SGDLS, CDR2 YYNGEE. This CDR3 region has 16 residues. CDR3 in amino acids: CASSVLLAGVADTQYF. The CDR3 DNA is TGTGCCAGCAGCGTCCTACTAGCGGGAGTGGCAGATACGCAGTATTTT.